Listed below are T cell receptor beta chains from one sample, sequenced in a study of chemoradiotherapy in HPV16-positive cancers. Method: immunoSEQ multiplex PCR; TCRdb's copy keeps in-frame clones and lacks some. Seen here are 15,000 to 20,000 clones, roughly 84% observed once, and the top ten hold around 3.6%. The sample here was blood, taken from a patient who underwent chemoradiotherapy. The receptor set was obtained from a human donor with HPV-associated anogenital cancer. The CDR3 runs from the conserved cysteine through the conserved F or W. A D gene is named only where the DNA matches it firmly. The size of a clone is reported for some rows only, either as once, few or many, or as a class for expanded clones.

TRBJ1-1,TRBV11-1,NA,NA,TGTGCCAGCAGCTTAGAGGATGATAGAGGAGCTTTCTTT,CASSLEDDRGAFF
TRBJ2-7,TRBV29-1,NA,TRBD1,TGCAGCGCTGACAGGGGCTCCTACGAGCAGTACTTC,CSADRGSYEQYF
TRBJ2-3,TRBV10-3,NA,NA,TGTGCCATCAGTGGGACGGATTACACAGATACGCAGTATTTT,CAISGTDYTDTQYF
TRBJ2-7,TRBV13,NA,NA,TGTGCCAGCAGCGAACTAGGGTACGAGCAGTACTTC,CASSELGYEQYF
TRBJ1-1,TRBV15,NA,NA,TGTGCCACCAGCAGATCCACGCACACTGAAGCTTTCTTT,CATSRSTHTEAFF
TRBJ2-7,TRBV7-2,NA,TRBD1,TGTGCCAGCAGCAAGCTCCCGGGACAGGGGTACTACGAGCAGTACTTC,CASSKLPGQGYYEQYF
TRBJ2-3,TRBV7-2,NA,TRBD1,TGTGCCAGCAGTTCATACAGGGGTGACACAGATACGCAGTATTTT,CASSSYRGDTDTQYF
TRBJ1-1,TRBV28,NA,NA,TGTGCCAGCCTCCACGGGCAGGCTGAAGCTTTCTTT,CASLHGQAEAFF
TRBJ2-7,TRBV9,NA,NA,TGTGCCAGCAGCGTAGGGCAGTCCAGCTCCTACGAGCAGTACTTC,CASSVGQSSSYEQYF
TRBJ2-3,TRBV6-4,NA,NA,TGTGCCAGCAGTGCCGGGGTAGCGTCAGATACGCAGTATTTT,CASSAGVASDTQYF
TRBJ2-2,TRBV11-1,few,NA,TGTGCCAGCAGCTTACGTGACCGACACACCGGGGAGCTGTTTTTT,CASSLRDRHTGELFF
TRBJ2-1,TRBV7-9,NA,NA,TGTGCCAGCAGCCAGTGGGTCGGGGAGAGCTCCTACAATGAGCAGTTCTTC,CASSQWVGESSYNEQFF
TRBJ1-2,TRBV5-4,few,TRBD1,TGTGCCAGCAGCTTAGGGGACAGGGGGACCTATGGCTACACCTTC,CASSLGDRGTYGYTF
TRBJ2-7,TRBV5-6,few,NA,TGTGCCAGCAGGAAGACTGGGGGACAAGCCTACGAGCAGTACTTC,CASRKTGGQAYEQYF
TRBJ2-7,TRBV7-9,NA,NA,TGTGCCAGCAGCCTTGGGGGGCATCGAAGGTACGAGCAGTACTTC,CASSLGGHRRYEQYF
TRBJ2-1,TRBV5-1,NA,NA,TGCGCCAGCAGCTTGGTAGGGGCTGAGCAGTTCTTC,CASSLVGAEQFF
TRBJ2-7,TRBV5-1,NA,NA,TGCGCCAGCAGCTTGGCGGGGACTGGAGTCTACGAGCAGTACTTC,CASSLAGTGVYEQYF
TRBJ2-3,TRBV10-3,NA,TRBD2,TGTGCCTCAGGGGGATTAGCGGGGGGGAACACAGATACGCAGTATTTT,CASGGLAGGNTDTQYF
TRBJ1-2,TRBV5-1,NA,NA,TGCGCCAGCAGTTTACAGGGTCTTGGCTACACCTTC,CASSLQGLGYTF
TRBJ1-2,TRBV9,NA,NA,TGTGCCAGCAGCGTAGAAGTCGACTATGGCTACACCTTC,CASSVEVDYGYTF
TRBJ1-2,TRBV6-5,NA,NA,TGTGCCAGCAGCCCCGGGCGCTGGGGGGTTGGTGGCTACACCTTC,CASSPGRWGVGGYTF
TRBJ1-6,TRBV5-6,NA,NA,TGTGCCAGCCTAGAGGGAGGTTCACCCCTCCACTTT,CASLEGGSPLHF
TRBJ2-3,TRBV5-1,NA,NA,TGCGCCAGCAGCTTGATCGGCAGGGTATCAGATACGCAGTATTTT,CASSLIGRVSDTQYF
TRBJ2-2,TRBV18,NA,TRBD1,TGTGCCAGCTCATCCGGGACAGGGATCACCGGGGAGCTGTTTTTT,CASSSGTGITGELFF
TRBJ1-3,TRBV5-4,once,NA,TGTGCCAGCAGCTGGGACGGAGGGAACTCTGGAAACACCATATATTTT,CASSWDGGNSGNTIYF
TRBJ2-2,TRBV4-2,NA,TRBD2,TGTGCCAGCGCGAAACTAGCGGACACCGGGGAGCTGTTTTTT,CASAKLADTGELFF
TRBJ1-2,TRBV7-2,NA,NA,TGTGCCAGCAGCTCGACCCTTAACTATGGCTACACCTTC,CASSSTLNYGYTF
TRBJ1-3,TRBV5-8,NA,NA,TGTGCCAGCAGCTTGGCTCAACGAAACACCATATATTTT,CASSLAQRNTIYF
TRBJ1-2,TRBV7-2,NA,NA,TGTGCCAGCAGCTTAGCTCCCGGGGGAGGGTATGGCTACACCTTC,CASSLAPGGGYGYTF
TRBJ1-2,TRBV7-9,few,TRBD1,TGTGCCAGCAGCTTAGTTAGGGGGCCTTTCTATGGCTACACCTTC,CASSLVRGPFYGYTF